This T cell receptor (beta chain) came from a study of human thymus T cells. Study conclusions and caveats: Within thymic and blood repertoires, V and J gene usage appeared to be biased.

Those donating were healthy Finnish infants in corrective surgery for congenital heart defects. During surgery, about 0.5-1 mL peripheral blood was drawn from four of eight donors. TCRdb's copy holds only in-frame clones and misses some; the assay was immunoSEQ multiplex PCR. This sample yields 54,000 or so clones, of which 90% to 95% are seen a single time; 6% belongs to the top ten. The CDR3 is 15 amino acids. V was trimmed by 0 bases and J by 5 bases, leaving 15 bases between them. In germline, CDR1 is SGDLS, CDR2 YYNGEE. On this clone itself: Its antigen is as yet unknown.

The clonotype originates from a boy under three years old with a congenital heart defect but otherwise immunologically healthy. Sequences were obtained from blood. The chain links TRBV9 to TRBJ2-7; maybe TRBD2 (5 bases). CDR3 coding DNA: TGTGCCAGCAGCGTAGGGGTCGCGGGTGGGAACGAGCAGTACTTC. It yields the protein CASSVGVAGGNEQYF.